This TCR beta chain was identified in a study of T-cell reconstitution after alpha-beta-depleted transplantation in children. Library preparation (for TCRbeta) was performed with unique molecular identifiers. In TCRdb, the PCR reads were re-called with MiXCR into one record per CDR3 protein. Of around 250,000 distinct CDR3 sequences listed, approximately 8.9% are singletons. Study-wide results and limits: In some patients, recipient T cells and intrathymic progenitors surviving conditioning explained high day-60 diversity. One year after transplant, T-cell counts and diversity came mostly from newly produced T cells.

The germline CDR1 and CDR2 sequences are SEHNR and FQNEAQ (reference sequence). The CDR3 runs 15 residues. V was clipped by 1 base and J by 3 bases; unmatched bases: 3. This clonotype has at least ten counts. As yet, its antigen is unknown. Sequencing was performed on PBMCs, mostly from graft donor cells, taken 180 days after TCRalphabeta/CD19-depleted stem cell transplant. This clonotype was sampled from a male patient between 5 and 17 years old who had a stem cell transplant for acute lymphoblastic leukemia, so the T cells may come from the graft donor. The rearrangement joins TRBV7-9 to TRBJ2-7; 10 bases are a match to TRBD1. The CDR3 here is CASSLGDRGNYEQYF. The DNA of the CDR3 is TGTGCCAGCAGCTTAGGGGACAGGGGCAACTACGAGCAGTACTTC.